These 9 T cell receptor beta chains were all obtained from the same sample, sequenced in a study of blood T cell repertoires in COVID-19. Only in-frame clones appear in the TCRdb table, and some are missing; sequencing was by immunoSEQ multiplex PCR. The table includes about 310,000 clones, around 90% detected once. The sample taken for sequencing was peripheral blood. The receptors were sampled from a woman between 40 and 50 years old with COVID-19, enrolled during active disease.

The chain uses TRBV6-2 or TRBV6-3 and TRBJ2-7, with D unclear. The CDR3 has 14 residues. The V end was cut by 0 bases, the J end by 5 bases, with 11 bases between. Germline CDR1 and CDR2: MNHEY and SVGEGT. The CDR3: CASSYSKPSNEQYF. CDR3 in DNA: TGTGCCAGCAGTTACTCGAAACCGAGCAACGAGCAGTACTTC.

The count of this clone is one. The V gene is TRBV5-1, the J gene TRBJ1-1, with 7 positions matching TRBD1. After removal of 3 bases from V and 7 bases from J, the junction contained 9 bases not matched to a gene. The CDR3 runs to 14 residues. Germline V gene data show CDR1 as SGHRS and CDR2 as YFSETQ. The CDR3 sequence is CASSWGAGTVEAFF. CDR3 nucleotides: TGCGCCAGCAGCTGGGGCGCGGGGACAGTTGAAGCTTTCTTT.

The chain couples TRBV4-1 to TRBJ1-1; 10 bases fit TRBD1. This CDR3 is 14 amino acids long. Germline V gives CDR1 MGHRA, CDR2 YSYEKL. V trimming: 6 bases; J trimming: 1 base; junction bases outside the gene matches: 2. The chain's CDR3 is CASRRQGANTEAFF. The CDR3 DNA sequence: TGCGCCAGCAGGCGACAGGGGGCGAACACTGAAGCTTTCTTT.

This CDR3 is CASSPAGQGRDEQYF. The CDR3 bases are TGTGCCAGCTCACCAGCGGGACAGGGAAGGGACGAGCAGTACTTC. The V and J genes are TRBV18 and TRBJ2-7, with 9 bases aligning to TRBD1. V lost 2 bases to trimming and J lost 5 bases; unmatched junction nucleotides: 7. The germline V gene has CDR1 KGHSH and CDR2 LQKENI. This CDR3 has 15 residues.

CDR3 nucleotides: TGTGCCATCAAAGGAGGGAGCAATCAGCCCCAGCATTTT. Translation: CAIKGGSNQPQHF. The J gene is TRBJ1-5, the V gene TRBV10-3, with D hard to call. V was cut by 7 bases and J by 1 base, with 8 bases left in between. This CDR3 has 13 residues. Germline lookup yields CDR1 ENHRY and CDR2 SYGVKD.

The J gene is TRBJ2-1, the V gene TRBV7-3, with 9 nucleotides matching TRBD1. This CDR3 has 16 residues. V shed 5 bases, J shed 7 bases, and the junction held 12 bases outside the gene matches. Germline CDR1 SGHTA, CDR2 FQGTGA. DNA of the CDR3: TGTGCCAGCAGCCCACAGGGGGCGCTTGCTTGGAATGAGCAGTTCTTC. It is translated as CASSPQGALAWNEQFF.

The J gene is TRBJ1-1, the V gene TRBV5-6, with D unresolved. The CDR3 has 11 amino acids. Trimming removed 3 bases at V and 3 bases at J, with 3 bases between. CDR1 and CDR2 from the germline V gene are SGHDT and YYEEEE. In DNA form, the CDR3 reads TGTGCCAGCAGCTCGTACACTGAAGCTTTCTTT. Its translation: CASSSYTEAFF.

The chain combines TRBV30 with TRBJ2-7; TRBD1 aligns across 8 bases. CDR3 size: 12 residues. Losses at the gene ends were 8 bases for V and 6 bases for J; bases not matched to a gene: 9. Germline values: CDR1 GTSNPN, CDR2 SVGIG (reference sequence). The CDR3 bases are TGTGCCGCAAACCAGGGGGCTCGCGAGCAGTACTTC. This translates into CAANQGAREQYF.

For the CDR3, the DNA is TGTGCCAGCTCACCAGTAGGAGTCTGGACAGCATCCTACGAGCAGTACTTC. It yields the protein CASSPVGVWTASYEQYF. V is TRBV18 and J is TRBJ2-7, with a tentative D call TRBD1 (6 bases). The length of the CDR3 is 17 residues. Per germline, CDR1 KGHSH and CDR2 LQKENI. The V gene lost 2 bases and the J gene lost 1 base, with 18 bases spanning the gap.